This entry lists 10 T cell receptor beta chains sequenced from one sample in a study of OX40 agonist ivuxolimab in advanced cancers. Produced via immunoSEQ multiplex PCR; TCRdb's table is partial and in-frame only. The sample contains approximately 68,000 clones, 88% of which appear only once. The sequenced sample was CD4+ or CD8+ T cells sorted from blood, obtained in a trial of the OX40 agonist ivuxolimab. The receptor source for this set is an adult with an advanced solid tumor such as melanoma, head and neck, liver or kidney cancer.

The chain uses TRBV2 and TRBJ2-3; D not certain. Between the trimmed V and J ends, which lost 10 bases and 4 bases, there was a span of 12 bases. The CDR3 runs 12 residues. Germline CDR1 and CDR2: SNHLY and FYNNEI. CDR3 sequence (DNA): TGTGCCACTGCCTACTCGCCAGATACGCAGTATTTT. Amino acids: CATAYSPDTQYF.

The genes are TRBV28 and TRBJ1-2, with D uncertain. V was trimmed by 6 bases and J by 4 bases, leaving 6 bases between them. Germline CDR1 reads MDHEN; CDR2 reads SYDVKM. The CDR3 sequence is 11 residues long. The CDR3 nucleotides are TGTGCCAGCAGCCGACGCTATGGCTACACCTTC. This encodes CASSRRYGYTF.

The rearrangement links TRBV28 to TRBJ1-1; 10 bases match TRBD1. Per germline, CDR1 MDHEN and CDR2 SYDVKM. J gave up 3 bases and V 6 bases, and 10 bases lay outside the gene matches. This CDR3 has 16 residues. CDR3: CASRGVPGQGHTEAFF. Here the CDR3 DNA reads TGTGCCAGCAGGGGGGTCCCGGGACAGGGGCACACTGAAGCTTTCTTT.

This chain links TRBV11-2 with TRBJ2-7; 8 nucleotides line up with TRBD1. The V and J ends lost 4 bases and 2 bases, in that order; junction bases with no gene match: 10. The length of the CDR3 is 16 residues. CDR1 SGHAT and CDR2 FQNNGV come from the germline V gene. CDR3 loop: CASSSLRTGPPYEQYF. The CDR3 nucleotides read TGTGCCAGCAGCTCCTTAAGGACAGGGCCCCCCTACGAGCAGTACTTC.

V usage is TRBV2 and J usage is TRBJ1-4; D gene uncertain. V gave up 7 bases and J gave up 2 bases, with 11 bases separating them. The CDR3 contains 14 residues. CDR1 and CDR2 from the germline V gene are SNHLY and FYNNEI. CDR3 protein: CASTPMGTNEKLFF. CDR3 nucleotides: TGTGCCAGCACCCCGATGGGGACTAATGAAAAACTGTTTTTT.

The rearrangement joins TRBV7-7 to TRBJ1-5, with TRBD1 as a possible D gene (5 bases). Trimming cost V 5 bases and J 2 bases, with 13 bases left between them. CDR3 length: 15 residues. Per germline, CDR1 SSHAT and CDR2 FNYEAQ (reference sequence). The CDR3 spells CASSPRDGRNQPQHF. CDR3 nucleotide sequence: TGTGCCAGCAGCCCGAGGGACGGTCGCAATCAGCCCCAGCATTTT.

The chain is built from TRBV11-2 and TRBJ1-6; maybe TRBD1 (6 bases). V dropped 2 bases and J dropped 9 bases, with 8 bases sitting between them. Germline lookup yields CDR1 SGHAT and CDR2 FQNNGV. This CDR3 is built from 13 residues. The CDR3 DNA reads TGTGCCAGCAGCTTAAACAGGGTTTCACCCCTCCACTTT. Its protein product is CASSLNRVSPLHF.

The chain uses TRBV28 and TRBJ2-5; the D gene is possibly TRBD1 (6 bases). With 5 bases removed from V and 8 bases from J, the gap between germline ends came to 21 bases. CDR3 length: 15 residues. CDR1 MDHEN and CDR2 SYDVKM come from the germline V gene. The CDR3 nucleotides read TGTGCCAGCAGTCCCCCCCCCGGACAGAAACTTACCCAGTACTTC. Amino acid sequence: CASSPPPGQKLTQYF.

The CDR3 region is CASSSFTDTQYF. CDR3 sequence (DNA): TGTGCCAGCAGCTCTTTCACAGATACGCAGTATTTT. This chain connects TRBV7-2 to TRBJ2-3; the D is unclear. V was shortened by 4 bases and J by 2 bases, with 4 bases between the two germline ends. The CDR3 loop spans 12 amino acids. Germline values: CDR1 SGHTA, CDR2 FQGNSA.

CDR3 nucleotides: TGTGCCAGCAGTTACTCTCAACCGGGGACTGACCATGAAGCTTTCTTT. It is translated as CASSYSQPGTDHEAFF. The rearrangement links TRBV6-6 to TRBJ1-1, with D possibly being TRBD1 (5 bases). Trimming pared 0 bases from V and 7 bases from J, leaving 18 bases between. The CDR3 loop spans 16 amino acids. In germline, CDR1 is MNHNY, CDR2 SVGAGI (reference sequence).